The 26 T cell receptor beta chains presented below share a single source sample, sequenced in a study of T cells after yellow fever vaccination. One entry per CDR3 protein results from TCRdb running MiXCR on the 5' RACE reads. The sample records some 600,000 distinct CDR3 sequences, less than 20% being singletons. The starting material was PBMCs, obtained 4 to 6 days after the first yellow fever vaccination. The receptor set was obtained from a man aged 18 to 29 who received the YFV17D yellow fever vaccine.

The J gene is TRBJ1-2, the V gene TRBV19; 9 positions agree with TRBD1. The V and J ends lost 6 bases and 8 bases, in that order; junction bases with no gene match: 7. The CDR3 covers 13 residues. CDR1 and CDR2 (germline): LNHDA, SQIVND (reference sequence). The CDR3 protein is CASRRTGVDGYTF. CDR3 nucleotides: TGTGCCAGTAGGAGGACAGGGGTTGACGGCTACACCTTC.

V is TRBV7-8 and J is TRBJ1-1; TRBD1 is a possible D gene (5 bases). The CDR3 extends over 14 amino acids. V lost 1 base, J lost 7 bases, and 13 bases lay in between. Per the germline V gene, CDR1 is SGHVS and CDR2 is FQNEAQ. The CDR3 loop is CASSLEMSGREAFF. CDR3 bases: TGTGCCAGCAGCTTAGAAATGTCAGGGCGTGAAGCTTTCTTT.

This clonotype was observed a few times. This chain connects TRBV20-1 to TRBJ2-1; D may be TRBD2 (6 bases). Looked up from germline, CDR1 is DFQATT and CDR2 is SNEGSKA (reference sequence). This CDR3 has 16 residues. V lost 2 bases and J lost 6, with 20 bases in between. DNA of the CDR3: TGCAGTGCTAGACTGTTTCGGGTAGCGGTGCTCAATGAGCAGTTCTTC. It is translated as CSARLFRVAVLNEQFF.

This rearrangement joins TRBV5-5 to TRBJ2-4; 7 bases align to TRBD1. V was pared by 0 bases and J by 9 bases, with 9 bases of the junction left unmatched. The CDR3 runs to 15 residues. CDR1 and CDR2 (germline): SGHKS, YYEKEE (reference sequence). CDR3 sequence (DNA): TGTGCCAGCAGCTTGGTGGCAGGGGGTATTCGCATTCAGTACTTC. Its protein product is CASSLVAGGIRIQYF.

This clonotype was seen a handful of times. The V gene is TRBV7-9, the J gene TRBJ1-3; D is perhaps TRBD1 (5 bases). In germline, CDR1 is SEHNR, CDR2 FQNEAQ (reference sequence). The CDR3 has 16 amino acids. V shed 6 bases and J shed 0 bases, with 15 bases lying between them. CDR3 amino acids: CASSLQATASGNTIYF. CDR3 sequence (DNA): TGTGCCAGCAGTCTGCAGGCGACAGCCTCTGGAAACACCATATATTTT.

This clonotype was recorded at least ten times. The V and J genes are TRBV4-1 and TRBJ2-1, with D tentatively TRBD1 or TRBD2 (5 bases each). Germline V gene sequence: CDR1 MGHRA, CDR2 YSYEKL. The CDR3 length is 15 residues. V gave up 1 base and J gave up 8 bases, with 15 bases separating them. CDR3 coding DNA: TGCGCCAGCAGCCAAGTAGAACGGGGCTGGGATGAGCAGTTCTTC. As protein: CASSQVERGWDEQFF.

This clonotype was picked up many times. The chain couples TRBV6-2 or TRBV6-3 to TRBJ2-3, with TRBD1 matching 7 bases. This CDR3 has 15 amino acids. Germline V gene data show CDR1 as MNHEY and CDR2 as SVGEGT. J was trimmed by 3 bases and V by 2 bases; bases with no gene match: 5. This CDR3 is CASSYGDRDTDTQYF. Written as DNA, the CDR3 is TGTGCCAGCAGTTACGGAGACAGGGATACAGATACGCAGTATTTT.

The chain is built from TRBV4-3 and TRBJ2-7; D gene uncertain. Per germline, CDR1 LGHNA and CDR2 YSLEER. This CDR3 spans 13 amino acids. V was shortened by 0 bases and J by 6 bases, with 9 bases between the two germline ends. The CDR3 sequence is CASSQDRDTEQYF. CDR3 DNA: TGCGCCAGCAGCCAAGATCGTGACACCGAGCAGTACTTC.

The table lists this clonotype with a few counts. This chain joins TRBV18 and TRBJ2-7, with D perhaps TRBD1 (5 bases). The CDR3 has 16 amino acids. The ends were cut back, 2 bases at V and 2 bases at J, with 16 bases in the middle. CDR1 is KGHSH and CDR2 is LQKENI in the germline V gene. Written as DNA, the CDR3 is TGTGCCAGCTCACCAGCGGTAGGCAGGGTAACCTACGAGCAGTACTTC. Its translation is CASSPAVGRVTYEQYF. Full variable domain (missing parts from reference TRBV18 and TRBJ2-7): NAGVMQNPRHLVRRRGQEARLRCSPMKGHSHVYWYRQLPEEGLKFMVYLQKENIIDESGMPKERFSAEFPKEGPSILRIQQVVRGDSAAYFCASSPAVGRVTYEQYFGPGTRLTVT.

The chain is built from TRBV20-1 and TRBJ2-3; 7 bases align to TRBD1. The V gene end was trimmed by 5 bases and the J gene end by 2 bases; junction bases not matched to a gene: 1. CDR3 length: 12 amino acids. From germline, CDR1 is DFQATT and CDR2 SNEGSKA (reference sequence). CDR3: CSAGTATDTQYF. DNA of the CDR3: TGCAGTGCTGGGACAGCCACAGATACGCAGTATTTT.

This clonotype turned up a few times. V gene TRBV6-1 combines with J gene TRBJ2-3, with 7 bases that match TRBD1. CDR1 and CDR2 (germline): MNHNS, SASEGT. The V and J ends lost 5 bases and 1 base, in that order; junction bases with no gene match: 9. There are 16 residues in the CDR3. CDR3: CASSQTSGTGTDTQYF. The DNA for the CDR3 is TGTGCCAGCAGTCAGACCTCCGGGACAGGCACAGATACGCAGTATTTT.

CDR3 residues: CASSLGLAGEQYV. The CDR3 nucleotides read TGCGCCAGCAGCTTGGGGCTAGCGGGCGAGCAGTACGTC. This chain links TRBV5-1 with TRBJ2-7; 8 nucleotides align to TRBD2. The V segment lost 0 bases and the J segment 6 bases; nucleotides outside the gene matches: 2. Germline CDR1 is SGHRS and CDR2 is YFSETQ. CDR3 length: 13 amino acids.

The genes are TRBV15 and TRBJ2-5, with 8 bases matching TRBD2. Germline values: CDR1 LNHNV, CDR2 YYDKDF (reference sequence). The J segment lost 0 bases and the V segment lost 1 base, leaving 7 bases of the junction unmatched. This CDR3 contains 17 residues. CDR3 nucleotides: TGTGCCACCAGCAGAGGGATCAGAGCGGGGGACCAAGAGACCCAGTACTTC. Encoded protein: CATSRGIRAGDQETQYF.

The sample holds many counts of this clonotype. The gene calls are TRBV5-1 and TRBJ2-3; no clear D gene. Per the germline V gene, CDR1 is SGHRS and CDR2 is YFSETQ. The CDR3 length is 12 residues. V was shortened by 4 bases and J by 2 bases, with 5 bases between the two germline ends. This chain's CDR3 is CASSDDTDTQYF. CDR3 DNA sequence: TGCGCCAGCAGCGACGACACAGATACGCAGTATTTT.

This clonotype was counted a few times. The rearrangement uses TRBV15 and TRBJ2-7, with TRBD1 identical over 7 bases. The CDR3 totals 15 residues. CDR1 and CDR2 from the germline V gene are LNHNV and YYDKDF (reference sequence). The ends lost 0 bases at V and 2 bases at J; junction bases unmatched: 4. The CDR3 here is CATSRDVRGPYEQYV. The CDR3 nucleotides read TGTGCCACCAGCAGAGATGTAAGGGGGCCCTACGAGCAGTACGTC.

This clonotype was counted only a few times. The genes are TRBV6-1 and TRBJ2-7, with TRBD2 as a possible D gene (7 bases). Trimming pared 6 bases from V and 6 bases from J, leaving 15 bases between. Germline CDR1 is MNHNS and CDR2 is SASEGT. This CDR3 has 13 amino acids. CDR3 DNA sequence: TGTGCCAGCAGCCAACAGGGCGGGAGCGAGCAGTACTTC. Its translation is CASSQQGGSEQYF.

CDR3 nucleotide sequence: TGCAGCGTACTCGACAGGGTAGTTAACAGGTTTTGGGGGGCAGATGAGCAGTTCTTC. Translation: CSVLDRVVNRFWGADEQFF. The chain employs TRBV29-1 and TRBJ2-1; tentatively, D is TRBD1 (7 bases). CDR1 is SQVTM, CDR2 ANQGSEA, per germline. The CDR3 has 19 amino acids. V was shortened by 6 bases and J by 8 bases, with 35 bases between the two germline ends.

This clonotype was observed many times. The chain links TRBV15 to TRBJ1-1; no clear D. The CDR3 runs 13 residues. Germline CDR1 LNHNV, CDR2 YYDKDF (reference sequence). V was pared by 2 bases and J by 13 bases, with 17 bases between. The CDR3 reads CATSRRGTPDVFF. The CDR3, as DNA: TGTGCCACCAGCAGACGAGGAACGCCTGACGTTTTCTTT.

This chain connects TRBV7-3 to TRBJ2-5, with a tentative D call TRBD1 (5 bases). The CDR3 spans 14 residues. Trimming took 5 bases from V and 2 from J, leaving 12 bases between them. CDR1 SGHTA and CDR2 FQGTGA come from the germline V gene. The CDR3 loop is CASSPGMGQETQYF. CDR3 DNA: TGTGCCAGCAGCCCAGGGATGGGGCAAGAGACCCAGTACTTC. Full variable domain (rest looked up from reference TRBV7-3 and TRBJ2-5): GAGVSQTPSNKVTEKGKYVELRCDPISGHTALYWYRQSLGQGPEFLIYFQGTGAADDSGLPNDRFFAVRPEGSVSTLKIQRTERGDSAVYLCASSPGMGQETQYFGPGTRLLVL.

DNA of the CDR3: TGTGCCAGCAGCTTAGTCCGGACAGCGGACAAGCCCCAGCATTTT. Its protein is CASSLVRTADKPQHF. The V and J genes are TRBV7-2 and TRBJ1-5; D is perhaps TRBD1 (6 bases). Germline CDR1 reads SGHTA; CDR2 reads FQGNSA. V lost 1 base to trimming and J lost 8 bases, with 15 bases between them. CDR3 length: 15 amino acids.

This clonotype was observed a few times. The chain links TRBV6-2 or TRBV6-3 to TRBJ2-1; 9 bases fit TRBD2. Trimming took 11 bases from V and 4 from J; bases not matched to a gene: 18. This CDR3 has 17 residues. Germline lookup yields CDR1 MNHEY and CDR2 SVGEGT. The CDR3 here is CAQRGLAGPEEYNEQFF. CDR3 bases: TGTGCCCAAAGGGGGCTAGCGGGGCCTGAAGAATACAATGAGCAGTTCTTC.

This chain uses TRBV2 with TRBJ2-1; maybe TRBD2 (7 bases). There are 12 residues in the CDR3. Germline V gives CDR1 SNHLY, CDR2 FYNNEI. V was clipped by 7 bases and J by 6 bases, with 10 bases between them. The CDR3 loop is CASKRGGNEQFF. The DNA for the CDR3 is TGTGCCAGCAAGAGGGGGGGCAATGAGCAGTTCTTC. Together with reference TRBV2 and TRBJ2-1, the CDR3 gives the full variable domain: EPEVTQTPSHQVTQMGQEVILRCVPISNHLYFYWYRQILGQKVEFLVSFYNNEISEKSEIFDDQFSVERPDGSNFTLKIRSTKLEDSAMYFCASKRGGNEQFFGPGTRLTVL.

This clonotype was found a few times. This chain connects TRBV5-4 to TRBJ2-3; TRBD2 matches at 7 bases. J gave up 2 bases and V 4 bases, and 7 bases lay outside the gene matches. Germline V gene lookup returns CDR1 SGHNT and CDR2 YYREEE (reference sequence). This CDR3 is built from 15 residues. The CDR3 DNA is TGTGCCAGCAGCCCGGTGGGGGGGGTCACAGATACGCAGTATTTT. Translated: CASSPVGGVTDTQYF.

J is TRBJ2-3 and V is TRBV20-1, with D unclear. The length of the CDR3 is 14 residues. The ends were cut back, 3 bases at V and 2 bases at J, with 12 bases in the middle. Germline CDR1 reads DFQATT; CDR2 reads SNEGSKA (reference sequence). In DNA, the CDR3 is TGCAGTGCTAGGGTTGCCGGAATCACAGATACGCAGTATTTT. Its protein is CSARVAGITDTQYF.

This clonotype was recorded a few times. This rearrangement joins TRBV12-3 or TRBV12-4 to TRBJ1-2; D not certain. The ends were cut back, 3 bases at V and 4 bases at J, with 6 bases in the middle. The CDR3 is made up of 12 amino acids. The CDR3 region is CASSLAVYGYTF. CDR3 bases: TGTGCCAGCAGTTTGGCAGTCTATGGCTACACCTTC.

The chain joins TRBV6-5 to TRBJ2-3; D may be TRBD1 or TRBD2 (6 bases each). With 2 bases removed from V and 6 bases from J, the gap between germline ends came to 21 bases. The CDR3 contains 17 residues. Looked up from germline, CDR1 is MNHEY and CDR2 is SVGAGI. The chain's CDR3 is CASSYPGGARGRDTQYF. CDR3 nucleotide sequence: TGTGCCAGCAGTTACCCCGGAGGGGCCAGGGGACGGGATACGCAGTATTTT.